Shown below are 7 T cell receptor beta chains from a single sample sequenced in a study of blood T cell repertoires in COVID-19. TCRdb's copy holds only in-frame clones and misses some; the assay was immunoSEQ multiplex PCR. This table holds roughly 130,000 clones, around 87% found once. Source material: peripheral blood. These receptors all stem from a woman aged 55 to 70 with acute or convalescent COVID-19.

The chain couples TRBV14 to TRBJ2-7; D might be TRBD1 (7 bases). The CDR3 has 12 residues. V was pared by 4 bases and J by 9 bases, with 13 bases between. Germline-derived CDR1 and CDR2 are SGHDN and FVKESK. The CDR3 DNA is TGTGCCAGCAGCCCCGGAGGGGGCGTGCAGTACTTC. This gives the protein CASSPGGGVQYF. The full variable domain, with the rest looked up from reference TRBV14 and TRBJ2-7, is EAGVTQFPSHSVIEKGQTVTLRCDPISGHDNLYWYRRVMGKEIKFLLHFVKESKQDESGMPNNRFLAERTGGTYSTLKVQPAELEDSGVYFCASSPGGGVQYFGPGTRLTVT.

The V call is TRBV9, the J call TRBJ1-2, with D hard to call. Germline V gene sequence: CDR1 SGDLS, CDR2 YYNGEE. Trimming stripped 4 bases from V and 2 bases from J, with 6 bases between. The CDR3 is made up of 12 amino acids. CDR3 DNA sequence: TGTGCCAGCAGCTCTCCCAACTATGGCTACACCTTC. Translating gives CASSSPNYGYTF.

The J gene is TRBJ1-2, the V gene TRBV4-1, with D perhaps matching TRBD1 (6 bases). The CDR3 is 16 amino acids. CDR1 is MGHRA, CDR2 YSYEKL, per germline. V lost 1 base and J lost 5, with 17 bases in between. CDR3 DNA: TGCGCCAGCAGCCAAGGGGACACCCAAACCCTTTATGGCTACACCTTC. Translating gives CASSQGDTQTLYGYTF.

This clone was seen a single time. V gene TRBV27 combines with J gene TRBJ2-1; the match to TRBD2 covers 10 bases. The length of the CDR3 is 12 residues. Per the germline V gene, CDR1 is MNHEY and CDR2 is SMNVEV (reference sequence). The V segment lost 5 bases and the J segment 15 bases; nucleotides outside the gene matches: 7. CDR3 in DNA: TGTGCCAGCAGTCCGGGACTAGCGACTTGGTTCTTC. It encodes CASSPGLATWFF.

V and J are TRBV7-8 and TRBJ2-7; maybe TRBD1 (6 bases). Germline CDR1 is SGHVS and CDR2 is FQNEAQ. Trimming stripped 4 bases from V and 5 bases from J, with 12 bases between. The CDR3 is 13 amino acids. The CDR3 region has the DNA TGTGCCAGCAGCTCTACAGGGATACACGAGCAGTACGTC. This gives the protein CASSSTGIHEQYV.

V usage is TRBV18 and J usage is TRBJ1-2; TRBD1 matches at 7 bases. V gave up 6 bases and J gave up 6 bases; unmatched junction bases: 10. The CDR3 has 14 residues. Per germline, CDR1 KGHSH and CDR2 LQKENI. The DNA for the CDR3 is TGTGCCAGCTCGCTACTGCAGGGGGATAATGGCTACACCTTC. Translation: CASSLLQGDNGYTF.

The J gene is TRBJ1-2, the V gene TRBV30; D remains unclear. The CDR3 is 15 residues long. V gave up 5 bases and J gave up 4 bases, with 20 bases separating them. CDR1 is GTSNPN and CDR2 is SVGIG in the germline V gene (reference sequence). The CDR3 reads CAWDPTPQGGYGYTF. The CDR3 nucleotides are TGTGCCTGGGATCCCACCCCCCAAGGCGGCTATGGCTACACCTTC.